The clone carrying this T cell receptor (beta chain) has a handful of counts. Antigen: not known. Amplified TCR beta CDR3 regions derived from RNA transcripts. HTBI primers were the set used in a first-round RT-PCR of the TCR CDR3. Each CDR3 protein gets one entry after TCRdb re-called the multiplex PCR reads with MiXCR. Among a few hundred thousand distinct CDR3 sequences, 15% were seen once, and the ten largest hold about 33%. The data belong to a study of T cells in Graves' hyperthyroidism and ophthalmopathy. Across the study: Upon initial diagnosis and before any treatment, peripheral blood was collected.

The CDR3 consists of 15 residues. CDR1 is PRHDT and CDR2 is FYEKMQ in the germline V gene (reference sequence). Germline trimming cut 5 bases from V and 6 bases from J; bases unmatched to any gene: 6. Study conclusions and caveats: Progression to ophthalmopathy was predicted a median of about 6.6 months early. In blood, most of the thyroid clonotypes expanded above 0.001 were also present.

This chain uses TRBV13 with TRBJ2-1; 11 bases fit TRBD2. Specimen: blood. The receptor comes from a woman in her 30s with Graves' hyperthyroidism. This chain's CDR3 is CASSPTGLAVNEQFF. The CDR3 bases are TGTGCCAGCAGCCCTACGGGACTAGCGGTCAATGAGCAGTTCTTC.